Presented here are 5 T cell receptor beta chains from one specimen sequenced in a study of T cell repertoires in cytomegalovirus infection. TCRdb re-called the reads with MiXCR, one entry per CDR3 protein. The data contain approximately 140,000 distinct CDR3 sequences, roughly 8.2% of them singletons. Sequenced: PBMCs. The receptors originated from a human donor in good health (CMV status not recorded). Some clones in this sample may be carry-over from other donors' samples.

This clonotype was seen many times. This sequence joins TRBV15 and TRBJ2-2; possible D gene TRBD1, 7 bases. Trimming removed 8 bases from V and 8 bases from J, with 21 bases in between. CDR1 is LNHNV and CDR2 is YYDKDF in the germline V gene (reference sequence). This CDR3 contains 15 residues. The CDR3 loop reads CATRRGTAREGELFF. CDR3 DNA: TGTGCCACCCGCCGGGGGACAGCCAGAGAAGGGGAGCTGTTTTTT.

This clonotype has at least ten counts. J is TRBJ2-1 and V is TRBV7-2, with D tentatively TRBD2 (5 bases). There are 15 residues in the CDR3. Germline loops: CDR1 SGHTA, CDR2 FQGNSA. Trimming removed 2 bases at V and 9 bases at J, with 17 bases between. The CDR3 nucleotides read TGTGCCAGCAGCTTATTCGGGGAGACGACGGCTGAGCAGTTCTTC. It specifies CASSLFGETTAEQFF. Supplemented by reference TRBV7-2 and TRBJ2-1, the full variable domain reads GAGVSQSPSNKVTEKGKDVELRCDPISGHTALYWYRQSLGQGLEFLIYFQGNSAPDKSGLPSDRFSAERTGGSVSTLTIQRTQQEDSAVYLCASSLFGETTAEQFFGPGTRLTVL.

Ten or more counts support this clonotype. The J gene is TRBJ2-7, the V gene TRBV28, with 12 bases fitting TRBD1. The length of the CDR3 is 15 residues. Germline V CDR1 and CDR2: MDHEN, SYDVKM. V shed 5 bases and J 6 bases; nucleotides not matched to a gene: 8. CDR3 coding DNA: TGTGCCAGCAGTCCAGCCGGGACAGGGGGCGTCGAGCAGTACTTC. As protein: CASSPAGTGGVEQYF. The complete variable domain, with remaining parts taken from reference TRBV28 and TRBJ2-7, reads DVKVTQSSRYLVKRTGEKVFLECVQDMDHENMFWYRQDPGLGLRLIYFSYDVKMKEKGDIPEGYSVSREKKERFSLILESASTNQTSMYLCASSPAGTGGVEQYFGPGTRLTVT.

The CDR3: CSAQQGARTDTQYF. The CDR3, as DNA: TGCAGTGCCCAACAGGGGGCTCGCACAGATACGCAGTATTTT. The J gene is TRBJ2-3, the V gene TRBV20-1, with 9 positions matching TRBD1. The J segment lost 1 base and the V segment lost 6 bases, leaving 5 bases of the junction unmatched. The CDR3 contains 14 residues. Germline-derived CDR1 and CDR2 are DFQATT and SNEGSKA (reference sequence).

In its sample, this clonotype was seen many times. The CDR3 spells CASSPTGRSNQPQHF. The CDR3 DNA reads as TGTGCCAGCAGCCCTACAGGGCGCAGCAATCAGCCCCAGCATTTT. This rearrangement joins TRBV7-2 to TRBJ1-5, with D possibly being TRBD1 (6 bases). Germline V gene lookup returns CDR1 SGHTA and CDR2 FQGNSA. The CDR3 consists of 15 residues. With 5 bases removed from V and 1 base from J, the gap between germline ends came to 12 bases.